The T cell receptor (beta chain) described here comes from a study of Ad26.COV2.S vaccination and SARS-CoV-2 variants (dated by TCRdb to about 2021). With respect to the entire study: Vaccine-arm donors came from COV1001, a multicentre, randomized, double-blind, placebo-controlled phase I-IIa trial of Ad26.COV2.S in healthy adults. Investigators remained blinded to trial group allocation during experiments and outcome assessment. Trial participants were randomized into five groups of five: low-dose or high-dose Ad26.COV2.S given once or twice, or placebo on both occasions. A total of approximately 32 samples were included in the TCR-sequenced set, comprising around 19 Ad26.COV2.S vaccine recipients, 5 placebo recipients and 8 SARS-CoV-2 convalescent individuals. The specificity and breadth of SARS-CoV-2-reactive T cell receptors after Ad26.COV2.S vaccination were assessed by TCRbeta repertoire sequencing. Ad26.COV2.S was administered intramuscularly at 5 x 10^10 or 1 x 10^11 viral particles, either as a single shot or as two shots given 56 days apart.

This specimen's treatment or condition label, per the study, means: around 19 received Ad26.COV2.S at low or high dose, single or two shots; 5 received placebo; per-sample allocation not given. Repertoires of vaccine and placebo recipients were sequenced from samples collected on day 63 after the first injection. Cohort 1b enrolled about two dozen adults aged 18-55 years at a single site in Boston, USA, between 29 July and 7 August 2020. Ad26.COV2.S consisted of a replication-incompetent adenovirus type 26 vector by which a prefusion-stabilized SARS-CoV-2 spike protein from the original Wuhan strain was expressed. With regard to this clone: It lacks a known antigen. The sample holds no much larger clone one base away, and base qualities are not on file.

The immunoSEQ Assay was the method used to sequence TCRbeta CDR3 regions. After extraction, genomic DNA underwent amplification by bias-controlled multiplex PCR, followed by high-throughput sequencing. The paper's data handling went like this. To quantify the absolute abundance of every unique TCRbeta CDR3 region, sequences were collapsed and filtered. T cell fraction was estimated by normalization of TCRbeta template counts to usable DNA, with usable DNA being measured through amplification of reference genes present in all nucleated cells. Repertoire TCRs were annotated as SARS-CoV-2-specific by exact matching of V gene, CDR3 amino acid sequence and J gene to a known reactive TCR set. The reference SARS-CoV-2 TCR set came from MIRA and was filtered for enrichment in COVID-19-positive ImmuneCODE repertoires, removing public or cross-reactive TCRs. Using the MIRA antigens, annotated TCRs were further analysed by specific ORF or by position within an ORF. Breadth was defined as the number of annotated unique rearrangements divided by the total number of unique productive rearrangements, and depth was defined as the summed frequency of the annotated unique rearrangements. Group comparisons of TCR breadth used two-sided Wilcoxon rank-sum tests. Imported from immuneACCESS, the table was reduced by TCRdb to in-frame sequences with V and J called. These copies leave out some clones; in studies compared against another copy, an unresolved V gene accounts for under half, and the cause of the remainder is not known. That table supplies the V and J calls and clone size; D and trimming were determined from the DNA. The sample table contains fewer than 500,000 clones; only one count was recorded for roughly nine tenths of them. The ten largest clones take up approximately 2.5% of the sample.

Here is what the overall study found, with its caveats: According to the authors, total T cell responses may have been underestimated by the TCR breadth and depth analyses. Higher spike-specific TCR breadth was observed in Ad26.COV2.S recipients than in placebo recipients (P = 0.0014). Vaccine and placebo recipients had similar non-spike TCR breadth, a finding consistent with the vaccine containing only spike. After vaccination, substantial breadth of spike-specific CD8+ and CD4+ T cell responses was reported. The study lacked the statistical power to compare responses across vaccine doses or regimens.

The CDR3 goes from the cysteine to the phenylalanine over 14 residues. Of all the DNA, just the CDR3 is kept, 42 bases in frame from base 1. V and J are truncated by 2 bases and 3 bases respectively, leaving an intervening sequence of 7 bases. Based on the germline V gene, the CDR1 and CDR2 sequences are MNHNS and SASEGT. Specimen: peripheral blood, collected in a trial of Ad26.COV2.S vaccine versus placebo. The chain uses TRBV6-1 and TRBJ2-2, with the identity of the D gene unclear. The sequence was obtained from a person aged 18-65 years who received the Ad26.COV2.S COVID-19 vaccine or a placebo. CDR3 reads: CASSELGYTGELFF. DNA sequence: TGTGCCAGCAGTGAATTGGGGTACACCGGGGAGCTGTTTTTT.